This T cell receptor (beta chain) was captured in a study of T-cell memory formation after mild COVID-19 listed by TCRdb under 2021. Notes on the research overall: Most TCR sequence clusters were specific to one of the two donors. T-cell clones expanding and contracting after mild COVID-19 in a couple of donors were tracked by longitudinal TCRalpha and TCRbeta repertoire sequencing. Two young, previously healthy adult volunteers made up the cohort, one male and one female. Overall results and qualifications from the work: The study covered only a couple of mild cases, and larger cohorts including severe cases with pre-infection samples were considered necessary. Some responding clones were detected in pre-infection memory, which suggested that pre-existing cross-reactive memory T cells had joined the SARS-CoV-2 response. Contracting CD4+ clones were located mainly in the CM and EM memory subsets, whereas CD8+ clones were found to be enriched in EMRA. SARS-CoV-2 specificity was not confirmed for the second-wave clones peaking on day 37. Balanced CD4/CD8 phenotypes were observed for clones contracting from day 15 to 85, whereas a bias towards CD4+ was observed for a second wave of clones expanding from day 15 to 37.

Trimming costs V 5 bases and J 0 bases, and their ends lie 12 bases apart. Taken from cysteine to phenylalanine, the CDR3 has 15 residues. Only the CDR3 region is kept as DNA, spanning 45 bases read in frame from base 1. A word on this clonotype: The antigen this receptor binds is unknown. One base away there is no much larger clone; base qualities are not given.

Sequencing relied on an Illumina NovaSeq 6000. Using 5'RACE with constant-segment primers, TCRalpha and TCRbeta cDNA libraries were constructed, with sample barcodes and unique molecular identifiers added in the process. RNA was extracted from every sample with Trizol reagent. Libraries were amplified in two PCR steps, with a second sample barcode and Illumina TruSeq adapters added in the second step. Sequencing of the libraries was done on an Illumina NovaSeq, producing 2 x 150 bp paired-end reads. In the original analysis: Reads were demultiplexed and collapsed into UMI-guided consensus sequences with migec v1.2.7. Using mixcr v2.1.11, UMI consensuses were aligned to TRA and TRB V and J templates and then assembled into clonotypes. Expanded or contracted clonotypes were those called significant by both edgeR and NoisET, with noise models trained on biological replicates. For edgeR calls, the cutoffs were a false discovery rate-adjusted p below 0.01 and a log2 fold-change threshold of 1. As an exploratory analysis of dynamics, max-normalized trajectories of the 1000 most abundant clonotypes were examined with PCA combined with hierarchical clustering. Separately sequenced CD4+ and CD8+ repertoires were used to assign a CD4 or CD8 phenotype to each responding clone. TCRdb trimmed the raw reads at Q25, called clones with MiXCR and kept productive beta chains. Merged by CDR3 protein, the rows form single entries marked with the most common genes and DNA. These V and J calls derive from TCRdb rather than the authors' analysis. The sample yields a few hundred thousand distinct CDR3 sequences; about a sixth were counted once. Together, the top ten hold approximately 20% of the sample.

Ficoll-Paque density gradient centrifugation was used to isolate PBMCs. Recombination connected TRBV12-3 or TRBV12-4 to TRBJ2-3; the D region possibly corresponds to TRBD2 (6 bases align). The TCR sequence derives from a man aged 18 to 29 who had mild COVID-19 (a few samples of this study predate the infection). The sample titles of this study are shuffled in the database, so cell type and time point are left out; the donor was told from shared clones. Sequences were obtained from PBMCs or a T cell subset sorted from them (not recorded which). The bases read TGTGCCAGCAGTCTCGCGGGGAGTAGCACAGATACGCAGTATTTT. It is translated as CASSLAGSSTDTQYF.